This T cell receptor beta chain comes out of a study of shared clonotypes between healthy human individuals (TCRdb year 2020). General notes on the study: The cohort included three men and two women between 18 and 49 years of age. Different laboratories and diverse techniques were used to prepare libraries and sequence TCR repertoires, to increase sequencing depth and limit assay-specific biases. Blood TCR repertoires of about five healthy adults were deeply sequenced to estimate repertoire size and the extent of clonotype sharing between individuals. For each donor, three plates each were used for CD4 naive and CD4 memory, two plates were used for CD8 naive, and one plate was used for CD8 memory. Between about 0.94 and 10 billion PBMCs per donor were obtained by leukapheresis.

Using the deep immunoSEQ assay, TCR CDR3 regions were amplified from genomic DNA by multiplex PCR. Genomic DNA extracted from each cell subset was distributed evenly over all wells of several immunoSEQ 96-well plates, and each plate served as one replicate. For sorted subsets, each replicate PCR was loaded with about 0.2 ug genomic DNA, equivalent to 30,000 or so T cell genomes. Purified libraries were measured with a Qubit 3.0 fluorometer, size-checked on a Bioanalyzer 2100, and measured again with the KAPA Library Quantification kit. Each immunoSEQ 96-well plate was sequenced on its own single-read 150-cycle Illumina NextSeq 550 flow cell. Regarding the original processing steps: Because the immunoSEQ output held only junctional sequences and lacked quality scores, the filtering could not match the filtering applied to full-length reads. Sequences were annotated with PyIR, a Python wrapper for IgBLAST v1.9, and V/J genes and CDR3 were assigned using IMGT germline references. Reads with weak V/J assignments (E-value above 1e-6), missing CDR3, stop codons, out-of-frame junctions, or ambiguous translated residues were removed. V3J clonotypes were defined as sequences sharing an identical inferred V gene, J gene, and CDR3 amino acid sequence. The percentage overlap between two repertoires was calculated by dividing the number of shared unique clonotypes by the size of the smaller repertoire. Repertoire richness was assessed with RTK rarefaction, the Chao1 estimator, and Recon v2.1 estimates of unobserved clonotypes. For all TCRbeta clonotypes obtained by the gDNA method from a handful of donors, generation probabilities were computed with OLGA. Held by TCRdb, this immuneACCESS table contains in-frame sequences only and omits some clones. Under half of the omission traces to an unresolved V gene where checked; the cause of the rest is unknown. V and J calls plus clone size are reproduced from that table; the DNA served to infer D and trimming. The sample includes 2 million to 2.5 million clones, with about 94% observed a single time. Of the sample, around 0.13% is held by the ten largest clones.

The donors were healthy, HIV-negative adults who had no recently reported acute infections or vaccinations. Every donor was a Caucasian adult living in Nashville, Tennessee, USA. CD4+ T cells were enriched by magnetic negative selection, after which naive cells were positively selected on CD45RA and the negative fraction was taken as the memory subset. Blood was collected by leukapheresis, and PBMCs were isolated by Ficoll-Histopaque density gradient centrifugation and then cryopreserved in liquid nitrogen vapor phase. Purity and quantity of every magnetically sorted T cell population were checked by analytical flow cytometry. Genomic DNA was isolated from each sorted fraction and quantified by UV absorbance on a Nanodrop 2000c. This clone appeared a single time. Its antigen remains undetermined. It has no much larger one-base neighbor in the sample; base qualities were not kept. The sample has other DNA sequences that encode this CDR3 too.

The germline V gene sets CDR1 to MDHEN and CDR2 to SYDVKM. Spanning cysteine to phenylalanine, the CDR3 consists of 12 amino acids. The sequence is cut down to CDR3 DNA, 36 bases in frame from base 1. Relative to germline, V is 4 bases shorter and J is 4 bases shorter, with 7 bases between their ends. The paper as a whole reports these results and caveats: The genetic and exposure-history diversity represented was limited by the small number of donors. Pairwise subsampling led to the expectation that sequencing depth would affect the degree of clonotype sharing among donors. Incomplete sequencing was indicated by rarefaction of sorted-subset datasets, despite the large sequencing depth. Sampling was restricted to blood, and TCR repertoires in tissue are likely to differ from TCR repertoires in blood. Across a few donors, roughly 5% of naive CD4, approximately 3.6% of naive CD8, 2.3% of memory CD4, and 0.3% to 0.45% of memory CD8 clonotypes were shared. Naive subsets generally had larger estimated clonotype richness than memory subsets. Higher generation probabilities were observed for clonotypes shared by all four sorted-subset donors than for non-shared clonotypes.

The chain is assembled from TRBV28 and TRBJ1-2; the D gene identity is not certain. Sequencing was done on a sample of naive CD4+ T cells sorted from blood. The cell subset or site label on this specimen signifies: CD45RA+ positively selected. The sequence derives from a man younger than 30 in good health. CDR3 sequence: CASSSRSYGYTF. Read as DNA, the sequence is TGTGCCAGCAGTTCGCGCTCCTATGGCTACACCTTC.